This T cell receptor (beta chain) appears in the sequencing data of a study of cytomegalovirus exposure and HLA in healthy donors. Regarding the study as a whole: It was confirmed in vitro that a few of the CMV-associated chains were specific for CMV antigens. Analysis performed later showed TCR beta chains linked to HLA being more clonally expanded than equally common others. Reports credit the classifier with highly specific, highly sensitive diagnosis of cytomegalovirus status. Earlier analysis yielded a pattern in which most TCR beta V segments were productive about 87% or about 30% of the time.

As to this clone: Antigen unknown.

The PCR contained 60 Vbeta and 13 Jbeta primers. The protocol was immunoSEQ multiplex PCR, while the TCRdb copy is restricted to in-frame clones and leaves out a portion. The sample has 120,000 or so clones, 80% to 85% seen once. The CDR3 length is 16 residues. Looked up from germline, CDR1 is KGHSH and CDR2 is LQKENI. Germline trimming cut 3 bases from V and 5 bases from J; bases unmatched to any gene: 3. This TCR was sampled from a man younger than 40 in good health and CMV-seronegative. The sample comprised PBMCs. The rearrangement joins TRBV18 to TRBJ2-2; 13 bases are shared with TRBD2. CDR3 region: CASSPRTSGGTGELFF. The CDR3 nucleotides are TGTGCCAGCTCACCCCGGACTAGCGGGGGTACCGGGGAGCTGTTTTTT.